This T cell receptor beta chain was captured by sequencing in a study of blood T cell repertoires in COVID-19. Background on the study: T cells, B-cell-depleted T cells, or PBMCs supplied cDNA or gDNA.

Libraries were prepared by immunoSEQ multiplex PCR; TCRdb keeps only in-frame clonotypes and omits some of them. The sample carries fewer than 500,000 clones, about nine tenths recorded once. CDR3 length equals 16 residues. V lost 4 bases and J lost 1, with 16 bases in between. Germline lookup yields CDR1 LNHDA and CDR2 SQIVND (reference sequence). The sequencing input was PBMCs or T cells enriched from blood (not recorded which). The chain couples TRBV19 to TRBJ1-1; D is unresolved. The TCR comes from a woman aged 18-29 years who had recovered from COVID-19. The CDR3, as DNA: TGTGCCAGTAGTACCCTTCCCTTATGGCAGAACACTGAAGCTTTCTTT. Amino acid sequence: CASSTLPLWQNTEAFF.